The rows below give T cell receptor beta chains drawn from one sample of a study of naive and memory T cell subsets. TCRdb reanalysed the UMI-ligation and nested PCR reads using MiXCR and keeps one entry per CDR3 protein. The table has over 65,000 distinct CDR3 sequences, 9% seen once. Sequences were obtained from naive CD8+ T cells from blood. The receptor set was obtained from a human donor in good health. Each CDR3 is given with its conserved first and last residue. A D gene is named only where the DNA matches it firmly. Clone size is stated in some rows and not others, as once, few, many or a class when expanded.

J,D,V,size,DNA,CDR3
TRBJ2-5,-,TRBV4-1,few,TGCGCCAGCAGCCAAGTTTGGCGCCCAAACCAAGAGACCCAGTACTTC,CASSQVWRPNQETQYF
TRBJ2-7,-,TRBV3-1,few,TGTGCCAGCAGCCAAGATGTAGGTCTTCTATCCTACGAGCAGTACTTC,CASSQDVGLLSYEQYF
TRBJ2-1,TRBD2,TRBV7-9,many,TGTGCCAGCAGCGATCTAATAGCGGGAGAGAGGAGTGAGCAGTTCTTC,CASSDLIAGERSEQFF
TRBJ2-1,TRBD2,TRBV10-2,-,TGCGCCAGCGGGGCTAGCGGGAGCGGAAATGAGCAGTTCTTC,CASGASGSGNEQFF
TRBJ1-3,-,TRBV4-3,many,TGCGCCAGCAGCCAAGATGGACAGCCTGGAAACACCATATATTTT,CASSQDGQPGNTIYF
TRBJ1-2,TRBD1,TRBV20-1,many,TGCAGTGCTAAGGTCACAGGGGGCGACTATGGCTACACCTTC,CSAKVTGGDYGYTF
TRBJ1-1,-,TRBV12-3/TRBV12-4,-,TGTGCCAGCAGTTTAGGGACGCTGAACACTGAAGCTTTCTTT,CASSLGTLNTEAFF
TRBJ2-5,-,TRBV7-8,many,TGTGCCAGCAGCTCCCCGGGGGAGACCCAGTACTTC,CASSSPGETQYF
TRBJ2-7,TRBD1,TRBV29-1,-,TGCAGCGCTGAAACAGGGGGCTACGAGCAGTACTTC,CSAETGGYEQYF
TRBJ2-7,TRBD2,TRBV12-5,few,TGTGCTAGTGGTTTAGCGGGAGGGCCGCTCGCCTACGAGCAGTACTTC,CASGLAGGPLAYEQYF
TRBJ2-3,TRBD2,TRBV2,once,TGTGCCAGCAGTGAATTCGGGTTGGAGCGGGAGGTCCCCGATACGCAGTATTTT,CASSEFGLEREVPDTQYF
TRBJ2-1,TRBD2,TRBV9,many,TGTGCCAGCAGCGTAGGGATCGCGGGAGGAAACTACAATGAGCAGTTCTTC,CASSVGIAGGNYNEQFF
TRBJ2-7,-,TRBV7-6,-,TGTGCCAGCAGTCCTCCTACAGGGCCCTACGAGCAGTACTTC,CASSPPTGPYEQYF
TRBJ1-1,-,TRBV30,many,TGTGCCTGGAGTGTACGCCGGGAGATGAACACTGAAGCTTTCTTT,CAWSVRREMNTEAFF
TRBJ2-7,-,TRBV7-8,few,TGTGCCAGCAGCCCCTCTGGAGACGAGCAGTACTTC,CASSPSGDEQYF
TRBJ2-3,TRBD1,TRBV24-1,-,TGTGCCCCCAGTCCGGACAGGGAAAGCACAGATACGCAGTATTTT,CAPSPDRESTDTQYF
TRBJ1-4,-,TRBV6-5,few,TGTGCCAGCAGTTCCGGACAAGTCGGGGAAAAACTGTTTTTT,CASSSGQVGEKLFF
TRBJ2-7,TRBD2,TRBV19,few,TGTGCCAGTAGCGGGAGGGGGTCCTACGAGCAGTACTTC,CASSGRGSYEQYF
TRBJ2-2,TRBD2,TRBV9,few,TGTGCCAGCAGTTTTAGCGGGAGTGGAACCGGGGAGCTGTTTTTT,CASSFSGSGTGELFF
TRBJ2-7,-,TRBV29-1,-,TGCAGCGGCGTCCTTCCGGGACCCAGCTCCTACGAGCAGTACTTC,CSGVLPGPSSYEQYF
TRBJ1-2,-,TRBV27,many,TGTGCCAGCAGTGATGGAGGGGTGGGTGGCTACACCTTC,CASSDGGVGGYTF
TRBJ2-7,TRBD1,TRBV25-1,many,TGTGCCAGCAGTGAGGGGACAGGGGGCCTCTACGAGCAGTACTTC,CASSEGTGGLYEQYF
TRBJ2-1,-,TRBV28,many,TGTGCCAGCGAAAGCAATGAGCAGTTCTTC,CASESNEQFF
TRBJ1-5,-,TRBV27,many,TGTGCCAGCAGTACAGGGATCTATCAGCCCCAGCATTTT,CASSTGIYQPQHF
TRBJ2-6,TRBD1,TRBV24-1,few,TGTGCCGCGAGGACAGGGACTGGGGCCAACGTCCTGACTTTC,CAARTGTGANVLTF
TRBJ2-1,-,TRBV29-1,few,TGCGCGACGGGTCACGACAATGAGCAGTTCTTC,CATGHDNEQFF
TRBJ2-5,-,TRBV7-9,-,TGTGCCAGCAGGCCCGGGACATCTCTTCTTGGAGTCCAAGAGACCCAGTACTTC,CASRPGTSLLGVQETQYF
TRBJ1-1,-,TRBV5-1,few,TGCGCCAGCAGCTTGAACATTAACACTGAAGCTTTCTTT,CASSLNINTEAFF
TRBJ2-7,-,TRBV29-1,many,TGCAGCGTTGGGGCAGGCCTAACCTACGAGCAGTACTTC,CSVGAGLTYEQYF
TRBJ1-6,-,TRBV7-9,many,TGTGCCAGCAGCTTAGTTCGGGGGCTGGATTCACCCCTCCACTTT,CASSLVRGLDSPLHF
TRBJ2-1,-,TRBV24-1,few,TGTGCCACCGGCGAGTGGGGGGATCAGGCCAATGAGCAGTTCTTC,CATGEWGDQANEQFF
TRBJ2-1,-,TRBV24-1,-,TGTGCCACCAGTGATTTCCAGGGCCGCAATGAGCAGTTCTTC,CATSDFQGRNEQFF
TRBJ1-1,-,TRBV29-1,many,TGCAGCGTTGAAAGTGGGGGCGCGGCGGTCACTGAAGCTTTCTTT,CSVESGGAAVTEAFF
TRBJ2-1,-,TRBV20-1,many,TGCAGTGACCCCCCCCAGTCCGCCTTGAATGAGCAGTTCTTC,CSDPPQSALNEQFF
TRBJ2-1,-,TRBV7-8,few,TGTGCCAGCAGCTTTCTCCAGGAGCAGTTCTTC,CASSFLQEQFF
TRBJ2-1,-,TRBV15,many,TGTGCCACCAGCGGGGCCGGGACAAACGGGCGCGGTGAGCAGTTCTTC,CATSGAGTNGRGEQFF
TRBJ1-2,TRBD1,TRBV7-9,-,TGTGCCAGCAGCTGGACAGGGAGCCATGGCTACACCTTC,CASSWTGSHGYTF
TRBJ2-3,-,TRBV6-5,few,TGTGCCAGCAGTTACGGGTTTGGCGATGGCGGGAAGACAGATACGCAGTATTTT,CASSYGFGDGGKTDTQYF
TRBJ2-3,-,TRBV11-2,-,TGTGCCAGCAGCTTACGGAATCCCGGAAGCAAAGGGGCTACGCAGTATTTT,CASSLRNPGSKGATQYF
TRBJ2-2,-,TRBV6-6,few,TGTGCCAGCAGTCGGGAGTCGGCCGGGGAGCTGTTTTTT,CASSRESAGELFF
TRBJ2-1,TRBD1,TRBV10-3,-,TGTGCCATCAGTGAGTCGGTAGGGGGCCCCTACAATGAGCAGTTCTTC,CAISESVGGPYNEQFF
TRBJ2-1,TRBD2,TRBV5-1,few,TGCGCCAGCAGCTTGGGGACAGCCCGCTCCGGACTAGCTCATGAGCAGTTCTTC,CASSLGTARSGLAHEQFF
TRBJ2-1,-,TRBV4-3,few,TGCGCCAGCAGCCAAGCTCATAAGAGCTCCTACAATGAGCAGTTCTTC,CASSQAHKSSYNEQFF
TRBJ2-3,TRBD2,TRBV29-1,many,TGCAGCGTTGATCCTAGCGGGAGCACAGATACGCAGTATTTT,CSVDPSGSTDTQYF
TRBJ1-2,-,TRBV5-8,few,TGTGCCAGCAGCTTGGTTTCAGGGGAGGATGACTATGGCTACACCTTC,CASSLVSGEDDYGYTF
TRBJ2-3,-,TRBV27,-,TGTGCCAGCAGTTATGGGGGTCGCGCGCAGTATTTT,CASSYGGRAQYF